This TCR beta chain was captured in a study of blood T cell repertoires in COVID-19. Germline CDR1 is SGHRS and CDR2 is YFSETQ. This CDR3 is built from 14 residues. V gave up 10 bases and J gave up 12 bases; unmatched junction bases: 17. Measured with immunoSEQ multiplex PCR; TCRdb has only the in-frame clones, and not every one. The data hold around 250,000 clones, with around nine tenths observed a single time. Recovered status applied to Cohort 3 donors who had two consecutive negative PCRs. It also applied to those with clearance or with symptom resolution. J is TRBJ2-1 and V is TRBV5-1, with 9 bases aligning to TRBD1. This clonotype originated in a woman aged 45-65 years who had recovered from COVID-19. The sequenced sample consisted of PBMCs or T cells enriched from blood (not recorded which). The CDR3 region has the DNA TGCGCCCGAAGGGGGGGCGGGACAGGGTTGGGGCAGTTCTTC. Residues: CARRGGGTGLGQFF.